A single sample is the source of the 24 T cell receptor beta chains below, sequenced in a study of blood T cell repertoires in COVID-19. Assay used: immunoSEQ multiplex PCR; TCRdb lists only in-frame clones, some missing. The data contain around 250,000 clones, about nine tenths of them singletons. The sample consisted of PBMCs or T cells enriched from blood (not recorded which). These receptors were taken from a woman aged 25-40 years with acute COVID-19.

This clone was observed a single time. The rearrangement uses TRBV7-3 and TRBJ2-3, with D maybe TRBD1 (5 bases). The length of the CDR3 is 15 residues. V was clipped by 4 bases and J by 1 base, with 12 bases between them. Germline values: CDR1 SGHTA, CDR2 FQGTGA. This CDR3 is CASSWSGQRTDTQYF. The CDR3 DNA follows: TGTGCCAGCAGCTGGTCCGGACAACGCACAGATACGCAGTATTTT.

This chain joins TRBV6-1 and TRBJ1-2; D not resolved. Per germline, CDR1 MNHNS and CDR2 SASEGT. The ends were cut back, 0 bases at V and 7 bases at J, with 12 bases in the middle. This CDR3 spans 14 amino acids. CDR3 amino acids: CASSEARAPSGYTF. The CDR3 region has the DNA TGTGCCAGCAGTGAAGCTCGAGCACCTTCTGGCTACACCTTC.

The V call is TRBV5-1, the J call TRBJ2-1; perhaps TRBD2 as D (5 bases). Germline V gives CDR1 SGHRS, CDR2 YFSETQ. Trimming left V 0 bases short and J 0 bases short, with 16 bases between. The CDR3 totals 18 residues. CDR3: CASSLAVGALNSYNEQFF. The CDR3 coding sequence is TGCGCCAGCAGCTTGGCCGTGGGAGCCCTTAACTCCTACAATGAGCAGTTCTTC.

The J gene is TRBJ1-3, the V gene TRBV18; possibly TRBD1 for D (6 bases). This CDR3 has 17 amino acids. CDR1 is KGHSH and CDR2 is LQKENI in the germline V gene. V was cut by 3 bases and J by 0 bases, with 15 bases left in between. Here the CDR3 DNA reads TGTGCCAGCTCACCTTTTTCGGAGGACAGCTCTGGAAACACCATATATTTT. The encoded protein is CASSPFSEDSSGNTIYF.

The DNA of the CDR3 is TGCAGCGTTGAACCGGGACAGGAGCAGTTCTTC. Residues: CSVEPGQEQFF. The rearrangement joins TRBV29-1 to TRBJ2-1; 7 nucleotides agree with TRBD1. The V gene's germline CDR1 is SQVTM and CDR2 ANQGSEA. CDR3 size: 11 residues. The V and J ends lost 2 bases and 10 bases, in that order; junction bases with no gene match: 2.

The V and J genes are TRBV27 and TRBJ2-2; 7 bases agree with TRBD1. With V trimmed by 5 bases and J by 0 bases, 3 bases remained unmatched. This CDR3 has 15 residues. Per germline, CDR1 MNHEY and CDR2 SMNVEV (reference sequence). The CDR3 loop is CASSLGTANTGELFF. In nucleotides, the CDR3 is TGTGCCAGCAGTCTCGGGACAGCGAACACCGGGGAGCTGTTTTTT.

The chain recombines TRBV28 with TRBJ2-7; 7 bases fit TRBD2. CDR3 length: 14 residues. V gave up 8 bases and J gave up 0 bases; unmatched junction bases: 7. CDR1 and CDR2 (germline): MDHEN, SYDVKM. Written as DNA, the CDR3 is TGTGCCAGCGTTGGAAGCGGGATCTCCTACGAGCAGTACTTC. Amino acids: CASVGSGISYEQYF. The full variable domain, its missing parts supplied by reference TRBV28 and TRBJ2-7, is DVKVTQSSRYLVKRTGEKVFLECVQDMDHENMFWYRQDPGLGLRLIYFSYDVKMKEKGDIPEGYSVSREKKERFSLILESASTNQTSMYLCASVGSGISYEQYFGPGTRLTVT.

The V gene is TRBV6-4, the J gene TRBJ1-6; TRBD1 aligns across 9 bases. This CDR3 contains 17 residues. V lost 11 bases and J lost 9; bases outside the gene matches: 20. Germline values: CDR1 MRHNA, CDR2 SNTAGT. CDR3 nucleotides: TGTGCCGTCTACCCGGGACAGGGTAAGATCGGCCCTTCACCCCTCCACTTT. Translation: CAVYPGQGKIGPSPLHF.

The chain recombines TRBV18 with TRBJ1-1; tentatively, D is TRBD1 (6 bases). Germline assignment: CDR1 KGHSH and CDR2 LQKENI. V dropped 6 bases and J dropped 1 base, with 15 bases sitting between them. The CDR3 spans 15 residues. CDR3 amino acids: CASSLRAGENTEAFF. Here the CDR3 DNA reads TGTGCCAGCTCCCTAAGGGCAGGGGAGAACACTGAAGCTTTCTTT.

V is TRBV28 and J is TRBJ2-6; D uncertain. Germline values: CDR1 MDHEN, CDR2 SYDVKM. V shed 6 bases and J shed 0 bases, with 3 bases lying between them. The CDR3 is made up of 13 amino acids. As DNA, the CDR3 is TGTGCCAGCAGCATCTCTGGGGCCAACGTCCTGACTTTC. Its protein product is CASSISGANVLTF.

This chain joins TRBV5-1 and TRBJ2-5; a possible D gene is TRBD1 (6 bases). CDR1 is SGHRS and CDR2 is YFSETQ in the germline V gene. The CDR3 runs to 15 residues. V was pared by 4 bases and J by 4 bases, with 17 bases between. The CDR3 reads CASSTTGYRGETQYF. The CDR3 region has the DNA TGCGCCAGCAGCACAACAGGGTACCGTGGAGAGACCCAGTACTTC.

The genes are TRBV4-1 and TRBJ2-7; a possible D gene is TRBD2 (5 bases). Trimming pared 4 bases from V and 5 bases from J, leaving 12 bases between. CDR1 is MGHRA and CDR2 is YSYEKL in the germline V gene. The length of the CDR3 is 13 residues. The chain's CDR3 is CASSPAGVHEQYF. The DNA of the CDR3 is TGCGCCAGCAGCCCCGCCGGGGTCCACGAGCAGTACTTC.

The rearrangement uses TRBV12-3 or TRBV12-4 and TRBJ2-2; D is unresolved. With 7 bases removed from V and 4 bases from J, the gap between germline ends came to 7 bases. CDR3 length: 12 residues. The CDR3 reads CASTRTTGELFF. CDR3 nucleotides: TGTGCCAGCACCAGAACCACCGGGGAGCTGTTTTTT.

The CDR3: CASSSGQGSEQFF. As DNA, the CDR3 is TGTGCCAGCAGTTCGGGACAGGGTAGTGAGCAGTTCTTC. The J gene is TRBJ2-1, the V gene TRBV28; TRBD1 aligns across 9 bases. With V trimmed by 4 bases and J by 9 bases, 4 bases remained unmatched. This CDR3 has 13 amino acids. Germline values: CDR1 MDHEN, CDR2 SYDVKM.

This rearrangement joins TRBV28 to TRBJ2-3; D possibly corresponds to TRBD2 (5 bases). The germline CDR1 and CDR2 sequences are MDHEN and SYDVKM. With 7 bases removed from V and 2 bases from J, the gap between germline ends came to 19 bases. The CDR3 totals 16 residues. CDR3 DNA: TGTGCCAGCAAACCCCCGGGATCACCCATCACAGATACGCAGTATTTT. Encoded protein: CASKPPGSPITDTQYF.

The chain links TRBV7-6 to TRBJ2-3; D call uncertain. Germline V gives CDR1 SGHVS, CDR2 FNYEAQ. Trimming removed 4 bases from V and 8 bases from J, with 10 bases in between. CDR3 size: 12 residues. Here the CDR3 DNA reads TGTGCCAGCAGCTCCGATTCCGGTACGCAGTATTTT. It yields the protein CASSSDSGTQYF. Based on the CDR3 plus reference TRBV7-6 and TRBJ2-3, the full variable domain is GAGVSQSPRYKVTKRGQDVALRCDPISGHVSLYWYRQALGQGPEFLTYFNYEAQQDKSGLPNDRFSAERPEGSISTLTIQRTEQRDSAMYRCASSSDSGTQYFGPGTRLTVL.

This chain uses TRBV27 with TRBJ2-5, with TRBD2 identical over 15 bases. Germline CDR1 and CDR2: MNHEY and SMNVEV (reference sequence). Germline trimming cut 2 bases from V and 3 bases from J; bases unmatched to any gene: 7. This CDR3 has 18 residues. CDR3 DNA sequence: TGTGCCAGCAGTTTACGAGGACTAGCGGGAGGGCCAAAAGAGACCCAGTACTTC. It yields the protein CASSLRGLAGGPKETQYF.

The rearrangement joins TRBV28 to TRBJ2-4; the match to TRBD1 covers 8 bases. CDR3 length equals 13 residues. Germline lookup yields CDR1 MDHEN and CDR2 SYDVKM. The junction had 7 bases not matched to a gene; V was cut back by 6 bases and J by 9 bases. In DNA, the CDR3 is TGTGCCAGCAGCCTCGGACAGGGAGGCATTCAGTACTTC. This translates into CASSLGQGGIQYF.

This clone was counted only a few times. The chain has TRBV5-5 and TRBJ1-5; possible D gene TRBD1, 5 bases. V was cut by 1 base and J by 7 bases, with 9 bases left in between. The CDR3 contains 13 residues. The V gene's germline CDR1 is SGHKS and CDR2 YYEKEE (reference sequence). The DNA for the CDR3 is TGTGCCAGCAGCTTGATGGGGCCACAGCCCCAGCATTTT. Translating it yields CASSLMGPQPQHF.

The chain recombines TRBV5-4 with TRBJ2-1; 9 bases align to TRBD1. Germline values: CDR1 SGHNT, CDR2 YYREEE (reference sequence). Losses at the gene ends were 0 bases for V and 2 bases for J; bases not matched to a gene: 6. This CDR3 comprises 17 residues. The chain's CDR3 is CASSLGAGQGTYNEQFF. DNA for the CDR3: TGTGCCAGCAGCTTGGGAGCTGGACAGGGGACCTACAATGAGCAGTTCTTC.

The chain recombines TRBV9 with TRBJ1-3; TRBD1 aligns across 7 bases. This CDR3 comprises 14 residues. The germline V gene has CDR1 SGDLS and CDR2 YYNGEE. The V gene end was trimmed by 4 bases and the J gene end by 4 bases; junction bases not matched to a gene: 5. In nucleotides, the CDR3 is TGTGCCAGCAGCACCACAGGGGCAGGAAACACCATATATTTT. This gives the protein CASSTTGAGNTIYF. The full variable domain, in which reference TRBV9 and TRBJ1-3 provide the parts outside the CDR3, is DSGVTQTPKHLITATGQRVTLRCSPRSGDLSVYWYQQSLDQGLQFLIQYYNGEERAKGNILERFSAQQFPDLHSELNLSSLELGDSALYFCASSTTGAGNTIYFGEGSWLTVV.

This clone was recorded once. The rearrangement links TRBV6-1 to TRBJ2-1; weak D call: TRBD1 (6 bases). The germline V gene encodes CDR1 MNHNS and CDR2 SASEGT. Trimming took 1 base from V and 13 from J, leaving 8 bases between them. This CDR3 comprises 11 residues. CDR3 DNA sequence: TGTGCCAGCAGTGAAGGAGGGGGTCAGTTCTTC. Translating it yields CASSEGGGQFF.

The V and J genes are TRBV7-8 and TRBJ2-5, with TRBD2 identical over 10 bases. The CDR3 consists of 14 residues. Germline values: CDR1 SGHVS, CDR2 FQNEAQ. The J segment lost 3 bases and the V segment lost 4 bases, leaving 2 bases of the junction unmatched. The CDR3 nucleotides read TGTGCCAGCAGCTGGACTAGCGGCGAAGAGACCCAGTACTTC. Encoded protein: CASSWTSGEETQYF.

The V call is TRBV29-1, the J call TRBJ2-3; the match to TRBD2 covers 10 bases. V lost 5 bases, J lost 2 bases, and 16 bases stayed unmatched. Germline CDR1 and CDR2: SQVTM and ANQGSEA. This CDR3 contains 18 residues. CDR3 nucleotides: TGCAGCGTTACAAAGGCTAGCGGGAGCAAGTTGGCCACAGATACGCAGTATTTT. This translates into CSVTKASGSKLATDTQYF.